Following are 23 T cell receptor beta chains from one sample sequenced in a study of radiotherapy plus CTLA-4 blockade in lung cancer. Repertoires were generated with immunoSEQ multiplex PCR, while TCRdb's copy carries only in-frame clones and drops some. The table records more than 90,000 clones, 65% to 85% of them present only once. Sample: peripheral blood, taken from a patient treated with radiotherapy plus ipilimumab. These receptor sequences come from a human donor with non-small cell lung cancer who had a partial response to radiotherapy plus ipilimumab.

This clone was seen a handful of times. In DNA, the CDR3 is TGTGCCAGCAGTGCGGGTTGGACAGCGAACACCGGGGAGCTGTTTTTT. Translated, it gives CASSAGWTANTGELFF. The chain couples TRBV6-1 to TRBJ2-2, with D possibly TRBD1 on 6 matching bases. With 4 bases removed from V and 0 bases from J, the gap between germline ends came to 12 bases. CDR3 size: 16 residues. Germline lookup yields CDR1 MNHNS and CDR2 SASEGT.

The table lists this clone with a count of one. The genes are TRBV30 and TRBJ2-7, with a possible D match to TRBD1 (6 bases). Trimming removed 0 bases at V and 4 bases at J, with 16 bases between. Germline CDR1 and CDR2: GTSNPN and SVGIG (reference sequence). The CDR3 spans 15 residues. The CDR3 loop reads CAWSVARGRWYEQYF. The CDR3 nucleotides are TGTGCCTGGAGTGTAGCCAGGGGAAGATGGTACGAGCAGTACTTC.

The chain carries TRBV6-6 and TRBJ2-5, with TRBD1 matching over 8 bases. Per the germline V gene, CDR1 is MNHNY and CDR2 is SVGAGI (reference sequence). This CDR3 has 12 residues. The trim removed 8 bases at V and 4 bases at J, leaving 3 bases unmatched. This CDR3 is CASGQGGETQYF. CDR3 coding DNA: TGTGCCAGCGGACAGGGCGGAGAGACCCAGTACTTC.

The rearrangement joins TRBV5-1 to TRBJ2-1; TRBD2 agrees at 15 bases. After removal of 3 bases from V and 8 bases from J, the junction contained 15 bases not matched to a gene. The CDR3 spans 19 residues. Germline CDR1 and CDR2: SGHRS and YFSETQ. The CDR3 region has the DNA TGCGCCAGCAGCTCTGGACTAGCGGGGGGGGAGTTGGCATGGGATGAGCAGTTCTTC. Translated: CASSSGLAGGELAWDEQFF.

The gene calls are TRBV6-5 and TRBJ1-1; 7 nucleotides agree with TRBD1. The CDR3 has 15 amino acids. The ends lost 4 bases at V and 5 bases at J; junction bases unmatched: 10. Germline assignment: CDR1 MNHEY and CDR2 SVGAGI. DNA for the CDR3: TGTGCCAGCAGTTCCAGATCAGGGGGAAGTACTGAAGCTTTCTTT. Translating it yields CASSSRSGGSTEAFF.

The chain joins TRBV10-1 to TRBJ2-1; 11 positions match TRBD2. The CDR3 has 15 residues. V gave up 3 bases and J gave up 9 bases; unmatched junction bases: 7. From germline, CDR1 is WNHNN and CDR2 SYGVQD (reference sequence). DNA of the CDR3: TGCGCCAGCAGTGAAGGGCTAGCGGGAGGCGCTGAGCAGTTCTTC. Translated: CASSEGLAGGAEQFF.

The chain joins TRBV7-2 to TRBJ1-5; TRBD1 matches 9 bases. Germline CDR1 is SGHTA and CDR2 is FQGNSA. V lost 5 bases to trimming and J lost 6 bases; unmatched junction nucleotides: 8. The CDR3 totals 15 residues. The CDR3 DNA reads as TGTGCCAGCAGCCGGACAGGGGCGACAGGTCAGCCCCAGCATTTT. Its translation is CASSRTGATGQPQHF.

The V and J genes are TRBV28 and TRBJ1-2; no clear D. The V end was cut by 6 bases, the J end by 8 bases, with 13 bases between. The germline V gene has CDR1 MDHEN and CDR2 SYDVKM. The CDR3 length is 12 residues. CDR3 in amino acids: CASSTPTGGYTF. The CDR3 coding sequence is TGTGCCAGCAGCACCCCCACGGGGGGCTACACCTTC.

The CDR3 reads CASSELWTSGEQYV. The CDR3 region has the DNA TGTGCCAGCAGTGAGCTCTGGACTTCCGGCGAGCAGTACGTC. The chain couples TRBV6-1 to TRBJ2-7, with a weak D call TRBD2 (5 bases). CDR1 MNHNS and CDR2 SASEGT come from the germline V gene. The CDR3 covers 14 residues. V was pared by 3 bases and J by 6 bases, with 15 bases between.

The CDR3 DNA reads as TGTGCCAGCAGTTACCAGAGGAGCAACTACGAGCAGTACTTC. Its protein is CASSYQRSNYEQYF. The chain couples TRBV6-5 to TRBJ2-7; D remains ambiguous. V lost 2 bases and J lost 3, with 11 bases in between. The CDR3 is made up of 14 amino acids. The germline V gene has CDR1 MNHEY and CDR2 SVGAGI.

The chain carries TRBV5-1 and TRBJ1-2; 7 bases align to TRBD1. V lost 4 bases to trimming and J lost 5 bases; unmatched junction nucleotides: 5. CDR1 SGHRS and CDR2 YFSETQ come from the germline V gene. The CDR3 contains 13 residues. CDR3 protein: CASSRDSWYGYTF. The DNA for the CDR3 is TGCGCCAGCAGCAGGGACAGCTGGTATGGCTACACCTTC.

This sequence joins TRBV6-6 and TRBJ1-2; 9 bases are a match to TRBD1. Germline V gene data show CDR1 as MNHNY and CDR2 as SVGAGI (reference sequence). This CDR3 has 15 amino acids. With 10 bases clipped from V and 5 bases from J, the junction kept 14 bases outside the gene matches. The DNA of the CDR3 is TGTGCCACCAAACAGGGGGCTGCTCTGTTATATGGCTACACCTTC. Amino acid sequence: CATKQGAALLYGYTF.

CDR3 sequence reads: CASSQDRFGGARSYTF. The DNA for the CDR3 is TGCGCCAGCAGCCAAGATCGGTTTGGGGGGGCTCGGAGCTACACCTTC. The chain combines TRBV4-1 with TRBJ1-2; the D gene is possibly TRBD1 (6 bases). V was trimmed by 0 bases and J by 9 bases, leaving 20 bases between them. The CDR3 length is 16 residues. From germline, CDR1 is MGHRA and CDR2 YSYEKL.

This rearrangement joins TRBV19 to TRBJ1-1; tentative D call: TRBD1 (6 bases). V lost 3 bases and J lost 5, with 16 bases in between. The germline CDR1 and CDR2 sequences are LNHDA and SQIVND (reference sequence). The CDR3 is 15 amino acids. CDR3 coding DNA: TGTGCCAGTAGTATTCAGTGGGGGCGAGGGACTGAAGCTTTCTTT. This gives the protein CASSIQWGRGTEAFF.

V and J are TRBV19 and TRBJ2-1; TRBD2 aligns across 14 bases. CDR1 and CDR2 (germline): LNHDA, SQIVND (reference sequence). V shed 1 base and J 7 bases; nucleotides not matched to a gene: 3. The CDR3 length is 16 residues. DNA of the CDR3: TGTGCCAGTAGTATAGCGGGACTAGCGGGAGTGAATGAGCAGTTCTTC. It yields the protein CASSIAGLAGVNEQFF.

This clone was detected only once. The chain recombines TRBV14 with TRBJ2-1; TRBD2 matches at 13 bases. The germline CDR1 and CDR2 sequences are SGHDN and FVKESK. CDR3 size: 21 residues. V lost 4 bases and J lost 0; bases outside the gene matches: 15. The CDR3 nucleotides read TGTGCCAGCAGCCTTGGTCGGACTAGCGGGAGTTTCTTCACCTCCTACAATGAGCAGTTCTTC. Its protein product is CASSLGRTSGSFFTSYNEQFF.

The CDR3 loop is CASRTGTGETEAFF. CDR3 bases: TGTGCCAGCAGGACCGGGACAGGGGAGACTGAAGCTTTCTTT. V gene TRBV2 combines with J gene TRBJ1-1; 10 positions match TRBD1. The ends lost 6 bases at V and 5 bases at J; junction bases unmatched: 6. This CDR3 comprises 14 residues. Germline CDR1 reads SNHLY; CDR2 reads FYNNEI. Filled out from reference TRBV2 and TRBJ1-1, the complete variable domain reads EPEVTQTPSHQVTQMGQEVILRCVPISNHLYFYWYRQILGQKVEFLVSFYNNEISEKSEIFDDQFSVERPDGSNFTLKIRSTKLEDSAMYFCASRTGTGETEAFFGQGTRLTVV.

This clone was picked up one time. CDR3 DNA: TGCGCCAGCAGCTTGGCCAGGACGGGGGAGCAGTACTTC. It codes for CASSLARTGEQYF. The rearrangement links TRBV5-1 to TRBJ2-7; D might be TRBD2 (5 bases). Germline V gene lookup returns CDR1 SGHRS and CDR2 YFSETQ. CDR3 length: 13 residues. Trimming shortened V by 0 bases and J by 7 bases, and 11 bases separated the two germline ends. Based on the CDR3 plus reference TRBV5-1 and TRBJ2-7, the full variable domain is KAGVTQTPRYLIKTRGQQVTLSCSPISGHRSVSWYQQTPGQGLQFLFEYFSETQRNKGNFPGRFSGRQFSNSRSEMNVSTLELGDSALYLCASSLARTGEQYFGPGTRLTVT.

This clone was found once. This chain links TRBV6-5 with TRBJ1-3, with D hard to call. Germline-derived CDR1 and CDR2 are MNHEY and SVGAGI. This CDR3 contains 14 residues. V lost 5 bases and J 0 bases, leaving 8 bases between the germline ends. CDR3 loop: CASSEGGSGNTIYF. The CDR3 nucleotides read TGTGCCAGCAGTGAGGGCGGCTCTGGAAACACCATATATTTT.

The chain is built from TRBV7-9 and TRBJ2-7; 12 nucleotides match TRBD1. Trimming took 6 bases from V and 7 from J; bases not matched to a gene: 13. The CDR3 runs to 16 residues. From germline, CDR1 is SEHNR and CDR2 FQNEAQ (reference sequence). The CDR3 DNA is TGTGCCAGCAGGCCATACCGGGACAGGGGGCCTGAAGAGCAGTACTTC. This translates into CASRPYRDRGPEEQYF. The variable domain in full, with the rest retrieved from reference TRBV7-9 and TRBJ2-7, is DTGVSQNPRHKITKRGQNVTFRCDPISEHNRLYWYRQTLGQGPEFLTYFQNEAQLEKSRLLSDRFSAERPKGSFSTLEIQRTEQGDSAMYLCASRPYRDRGPEEQYFGPGTRLTVT.

The rearrangement links TRBV11-2 to TRBJ2-7, with D possibly being TRBD1 (6 bases). Deletions cut 5 bases from V and 0 bases from J, with 11 bases between. Germline V lookup: CDR1 SGHAT, CDR2 FQNNGV. The CDR3 covers 14 residues. CDR3 region: CASSPRDNSYEQYF. The CDR3 DNA is TGTGCCAGCAGCCCCCGGGACAACTCCTACGAGCAGTACTTC. Filled out from reference TRBV11-2 and TRBJ2-7, the complete variable domain reads EAGVAQSPRYKIIEKRQSVAFWCNPISGHATLYWYQQILGQGPKLLIQFQNNGVVDDSQLPKDRFSAERLKGVDSTLKIQPAKLEDSAVYLCASSPRDNSYEQYFGPGTRLTVT.

The chain uses TRBV6-5 and TRBJ1-1, with D perhaps TRBD1 (6 bases). V was cut by 4 bases and J by 4 bases, with 13 bases left in between. This CDR3 is built from 14 residues. From germline, CDR1 is MNHEY and CDR2 SVGAGI. The CDR3 loop reads CASSWGGGGTEAFF. Written as DNA, the CDR3 is TGTGCCAGCAGTTGGGGAGGGGGAGGCACTGAAGCTTTCTTT.

This rearrangement joins TRBV30 to TRBJ1-1; tentatively, D is TRBD1 (6 bases). This CDR3 has 13 residues. The germline CDR1 and CDR2 sequences are GTSNPN and SVGIG (reference sequence). With 5 bases removed from V and 2 bases from J, the gap between germline ends came to 12 bases. The CDR3 nucleotides read TGTGCCTGGGTAGGACAGATTAACACTGAAGCTTTCTTT. This gives the protein CAWVGQINTEAFF.